This T cell receptor beta chain comes out of a study of vaccination effects on CD4 cells after COVID-19. Study-level points and caveats: Whether induced by infection or by vaccine, clones showed marked clonal contraction late after vaccination. Convalescent patients numbered few in the study; early post-infection timepoints were missing entirely.

The data were produced by immunoSEQ multiplex PCR, yet TCRdb's version contains in-frame clones alone and is incomplete. The repertoire holds roughly 20,000 clones, with approximately 74% as singletons. Germline V gene lookup returns CDR1 PRHDT and CDR2 FYEKMQ (reference sequence). V was clipped by 2 bases and J by 2 bases, with 6 bases between them. This CDR3 contains 13 residues. Antigen-specific CD4+ T cell clonotypes were called by their expansion after viral peptide-pool culture in ViraFEST. Cells that had been cultured for roughly ten days were the source of isolated CD4+ T cells. Testing of the vaccine recipients showed negative nucleocapsid antibodies and no prior SARS-CoV-2 infection. Worth noting for this clone: Its specificity is unknown.

Material: CD4+ T cells from PBMCs cultured with HCoV-NL63 spike peptides, obtained before COVID-19 vaccination. The receptor comes from a human donor who received a COVID-19 vaccine. The gene calls are TRBV13 and TRBJ2-5, with D uncertain. In DNA form, the CDR3 reads TGTGCCAGCAGCTTATACCGTCAAGAGACCCAGTACTTC. Translated: CASSLYRQETQYF.